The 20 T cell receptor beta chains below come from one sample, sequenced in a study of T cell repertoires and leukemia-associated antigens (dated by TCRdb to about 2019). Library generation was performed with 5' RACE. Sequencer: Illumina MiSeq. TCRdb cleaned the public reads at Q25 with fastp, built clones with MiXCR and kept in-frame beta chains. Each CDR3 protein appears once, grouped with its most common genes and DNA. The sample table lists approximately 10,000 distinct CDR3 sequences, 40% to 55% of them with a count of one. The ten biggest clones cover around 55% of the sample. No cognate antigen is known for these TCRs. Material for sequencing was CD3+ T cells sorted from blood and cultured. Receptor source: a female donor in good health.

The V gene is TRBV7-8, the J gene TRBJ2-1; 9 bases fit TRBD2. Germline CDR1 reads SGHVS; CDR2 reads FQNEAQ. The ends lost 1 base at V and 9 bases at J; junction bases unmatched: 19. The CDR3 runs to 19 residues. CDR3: CASSLVLSSGTGLVAEQFF. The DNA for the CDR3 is TGTGCCAGCAGCTTAGTTTTGTCTAGCGGGACGGGGCTAGTGGCTGAGCAGTTCTTC.

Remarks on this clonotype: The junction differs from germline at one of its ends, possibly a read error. The CDR3 DNA sequence: TGTGCCGGCAGTTTAGTGGCCGGGGAGCTGTTTTTT. Its protein is CAGSLVAGELFF. The V call is TRBV12-3 or TRBV12-4, the J call TRBJ2-2; D gene uncertain. The CDR3 runs 12 residues.

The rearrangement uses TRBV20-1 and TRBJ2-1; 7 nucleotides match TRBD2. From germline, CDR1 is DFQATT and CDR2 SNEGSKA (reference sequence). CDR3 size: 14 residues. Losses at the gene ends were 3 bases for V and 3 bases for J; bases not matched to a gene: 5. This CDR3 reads CSASVRDYYNEQFF. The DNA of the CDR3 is TGCAGTGCTAGTGTGAGGGACTACTACAATGAGCAGTTCTTC.

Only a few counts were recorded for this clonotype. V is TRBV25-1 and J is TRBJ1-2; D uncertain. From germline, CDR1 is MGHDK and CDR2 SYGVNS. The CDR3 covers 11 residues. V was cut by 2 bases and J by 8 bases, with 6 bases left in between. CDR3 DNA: TGTGCCAGCAGTGAACGTGGCGGCTACACCTTC. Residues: CASSERGGYTF.

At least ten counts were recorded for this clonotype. CDR3 bases: TGTGCCAGCAGTTTGAAGGCACAGGGGAGGCCAGATACGCAGTATTTT. It codes for CASSLKAQGRPDTQYF. The genes are TRBV12-3 or TRBV12-4 and TRBJ2-3; the D gene is possibly TRBD1 (7 bases). V shed 3 bases and J shed 4 bases, with 17 bases lying between them. The CDR3 extends over 16 amino acids.

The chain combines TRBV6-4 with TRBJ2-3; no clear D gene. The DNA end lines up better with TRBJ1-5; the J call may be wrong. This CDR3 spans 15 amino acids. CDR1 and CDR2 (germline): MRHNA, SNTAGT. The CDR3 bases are TGTGCCAGCAGTGGAAGCGGGAGGGTCACAGATACGCAGCATTTT. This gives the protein CASSGSGRVTDTQHF.

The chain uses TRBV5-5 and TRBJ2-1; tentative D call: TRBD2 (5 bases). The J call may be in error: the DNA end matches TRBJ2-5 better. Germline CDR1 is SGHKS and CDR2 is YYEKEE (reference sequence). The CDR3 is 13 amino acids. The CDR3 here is CASSSRDTETQYF. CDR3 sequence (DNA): TGTGCCAGCAGCTCTCGGGATACGGAGACCCAGTACTTC.

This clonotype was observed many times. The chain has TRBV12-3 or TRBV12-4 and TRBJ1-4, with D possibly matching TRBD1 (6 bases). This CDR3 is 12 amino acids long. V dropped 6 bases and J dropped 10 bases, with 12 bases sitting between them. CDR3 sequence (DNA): TGTGCCAGCAGCCTCGGACAGTCAAAACTGTTTTTT. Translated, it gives CASSLGQSKLFF.

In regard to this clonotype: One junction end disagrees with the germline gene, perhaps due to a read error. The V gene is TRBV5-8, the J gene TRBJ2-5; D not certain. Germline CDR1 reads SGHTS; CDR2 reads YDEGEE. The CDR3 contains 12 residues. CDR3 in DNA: TGTGCCGGCAGCTGTGCCCCTGGGGCCCAGTACTTC. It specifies CAGSCAPGAQYF.

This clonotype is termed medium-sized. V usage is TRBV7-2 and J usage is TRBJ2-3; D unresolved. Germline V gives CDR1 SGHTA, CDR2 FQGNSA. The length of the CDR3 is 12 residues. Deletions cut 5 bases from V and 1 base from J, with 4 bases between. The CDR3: CASSGRTDTQYF. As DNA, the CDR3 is TGTGCCAGCAGCGGACGCACAGATACGCAGTATTTT.

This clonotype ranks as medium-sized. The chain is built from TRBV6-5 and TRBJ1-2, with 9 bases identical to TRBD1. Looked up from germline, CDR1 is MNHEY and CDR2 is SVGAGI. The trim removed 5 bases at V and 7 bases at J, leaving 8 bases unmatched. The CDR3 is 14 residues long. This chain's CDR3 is CASSQTGGSRGYTF. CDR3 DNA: TGTGCCAGCAGTCAGACAGGGGGGTCTCGTGGCTACACCTTC.

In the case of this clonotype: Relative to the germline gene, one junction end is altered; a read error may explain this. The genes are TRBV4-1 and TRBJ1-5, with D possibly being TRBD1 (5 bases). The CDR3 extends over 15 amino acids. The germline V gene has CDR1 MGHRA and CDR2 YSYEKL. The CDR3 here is CASRETGQGGQLQHF. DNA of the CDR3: TGCGCCAGCAGAGAAACGGGGCAGGGCGGCCAGCTCCAGCATTTT.

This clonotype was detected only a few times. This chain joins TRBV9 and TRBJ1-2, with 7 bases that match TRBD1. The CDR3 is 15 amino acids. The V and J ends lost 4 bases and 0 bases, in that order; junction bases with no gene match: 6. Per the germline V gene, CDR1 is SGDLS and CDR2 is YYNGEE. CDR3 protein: CASSRDSRSNYGYTF. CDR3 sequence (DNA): TGTGCCAGCAGCCGGGACAGTCGATCTAACTATGGCTACACCTTC. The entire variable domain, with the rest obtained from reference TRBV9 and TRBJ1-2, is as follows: DSGVTQTPKHLITATGQRVTLRCSPRSGDLSVYWYQQSLDQGLQFLIQYYNGEERAKGNILERFSAQQFPDLHSELNLSSLELGDSALYFCASSRDSRSNYGYTFGSGTRLTVV.

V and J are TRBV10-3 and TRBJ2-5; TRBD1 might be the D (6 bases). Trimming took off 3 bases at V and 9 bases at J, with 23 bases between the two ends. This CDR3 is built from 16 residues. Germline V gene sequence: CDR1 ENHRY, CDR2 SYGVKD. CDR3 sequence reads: CAISDREQGPLGAQYF. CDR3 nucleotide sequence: TGTGCCATCAGTGATAGGGAGCAGGGGCCACTAGGAGCCCAGTACTTC.

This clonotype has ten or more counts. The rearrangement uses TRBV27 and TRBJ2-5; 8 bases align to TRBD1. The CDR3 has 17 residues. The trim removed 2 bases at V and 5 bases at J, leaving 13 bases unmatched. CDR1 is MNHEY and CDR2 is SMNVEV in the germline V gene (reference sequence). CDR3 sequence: CASSLGVARGRRETQYF. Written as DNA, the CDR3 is TGTGCCAGCAGTTTAGGCGTCGCCAGGGGGCGTCGGGAGACCCAGTACTTC.

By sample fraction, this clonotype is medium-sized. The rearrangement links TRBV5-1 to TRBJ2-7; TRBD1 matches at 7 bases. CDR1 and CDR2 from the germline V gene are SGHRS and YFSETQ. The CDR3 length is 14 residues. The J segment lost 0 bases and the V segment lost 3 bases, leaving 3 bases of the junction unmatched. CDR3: CASSWDSSSYEQYF. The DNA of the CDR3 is TGCGCCAGCAGCTGGGACAGCAGCTCCTACGAGCAGTACTTC.

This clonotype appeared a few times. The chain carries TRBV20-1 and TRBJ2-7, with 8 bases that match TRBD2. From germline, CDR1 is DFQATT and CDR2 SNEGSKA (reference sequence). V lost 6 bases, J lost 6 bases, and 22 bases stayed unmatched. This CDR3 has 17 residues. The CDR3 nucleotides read TGCAGTGCCAGCAGCTTAGCGGAGCGGGAGTATCCACTCGAGCAGTACTTC. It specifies CSASSLAEREYPLEQYF.

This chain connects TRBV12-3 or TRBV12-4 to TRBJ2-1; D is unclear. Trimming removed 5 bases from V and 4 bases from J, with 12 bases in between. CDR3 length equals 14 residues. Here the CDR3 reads CASSVNWGYNEQFF. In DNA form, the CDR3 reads TGTGCCAGCAGTGTGAACTGGGGATACAATGAGCAGTTCTTC.

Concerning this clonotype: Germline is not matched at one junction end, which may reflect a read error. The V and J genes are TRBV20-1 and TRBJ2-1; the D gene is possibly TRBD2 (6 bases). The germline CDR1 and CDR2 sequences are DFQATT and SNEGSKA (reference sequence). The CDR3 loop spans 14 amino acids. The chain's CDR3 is CSASDAGSGGEQLF. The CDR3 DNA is TGCAGTGCTAGTGATGCTGGTAGCGGAGGTGAGCAGCTCTTC.

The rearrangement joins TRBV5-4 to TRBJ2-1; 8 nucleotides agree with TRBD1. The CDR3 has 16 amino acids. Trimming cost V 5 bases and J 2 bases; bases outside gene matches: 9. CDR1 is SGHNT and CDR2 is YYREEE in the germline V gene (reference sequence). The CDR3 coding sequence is TGTGCCAGCAGTGACCCCAGGGGGCGCCCCTACAATGAGCAGTTCTTC. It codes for CASSDPRGRPYNEQFF.